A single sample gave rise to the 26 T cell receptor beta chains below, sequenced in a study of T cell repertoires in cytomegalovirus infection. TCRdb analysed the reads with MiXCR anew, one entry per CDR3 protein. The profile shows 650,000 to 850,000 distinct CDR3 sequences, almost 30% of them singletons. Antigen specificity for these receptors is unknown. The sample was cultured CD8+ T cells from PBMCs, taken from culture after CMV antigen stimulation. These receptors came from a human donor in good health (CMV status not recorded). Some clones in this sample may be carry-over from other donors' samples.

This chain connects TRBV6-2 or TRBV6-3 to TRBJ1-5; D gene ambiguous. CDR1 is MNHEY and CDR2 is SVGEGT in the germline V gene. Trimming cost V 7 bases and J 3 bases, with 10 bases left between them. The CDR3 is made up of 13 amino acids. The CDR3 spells CASTLGNNQPQHF. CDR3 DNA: TGTGCCAGCACTTTGGGGAACAATCAGCCCCAGCATTTT.

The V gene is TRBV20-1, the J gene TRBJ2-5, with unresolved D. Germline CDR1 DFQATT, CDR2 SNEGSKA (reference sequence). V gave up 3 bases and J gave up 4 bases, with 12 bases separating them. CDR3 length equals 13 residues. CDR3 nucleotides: TGCAGTGCTAGTAAGGATCTGGCAGAGACCCAGTACTTC. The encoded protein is CSASKDLAETQYF.

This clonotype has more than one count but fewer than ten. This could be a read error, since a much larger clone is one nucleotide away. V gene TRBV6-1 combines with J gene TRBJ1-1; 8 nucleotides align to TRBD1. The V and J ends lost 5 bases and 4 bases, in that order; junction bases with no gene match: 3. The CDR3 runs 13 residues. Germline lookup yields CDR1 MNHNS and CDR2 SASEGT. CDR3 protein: CASSMTGATEAFF. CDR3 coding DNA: TGTGCCAGCAGTATGACAGGGGCCACTGAAGCTTTCTTT.

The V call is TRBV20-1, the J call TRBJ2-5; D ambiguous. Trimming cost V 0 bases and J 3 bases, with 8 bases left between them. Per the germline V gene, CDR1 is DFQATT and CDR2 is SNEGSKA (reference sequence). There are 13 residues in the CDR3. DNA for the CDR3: TGCAGTGCTAGAGATCTGCGTGAAGAGACCCAGTACTTC. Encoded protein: CSARDLREETQYF.

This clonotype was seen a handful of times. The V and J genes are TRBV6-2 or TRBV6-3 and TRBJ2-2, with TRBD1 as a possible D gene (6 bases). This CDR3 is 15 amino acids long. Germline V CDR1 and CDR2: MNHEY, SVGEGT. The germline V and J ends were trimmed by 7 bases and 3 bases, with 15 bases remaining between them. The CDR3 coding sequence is TGTGCCAGCATCTACATGGGGGCGGACACCGGGGAGCTGTTTTTT. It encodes CASIYMGADTGELFF.

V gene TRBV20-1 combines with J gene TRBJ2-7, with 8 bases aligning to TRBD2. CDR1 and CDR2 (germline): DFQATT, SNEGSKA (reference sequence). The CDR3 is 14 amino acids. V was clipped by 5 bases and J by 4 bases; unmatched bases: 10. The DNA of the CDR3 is TGCAGTGCTCCCGGGGTAGCGGGGATGTACGAGCAGTACTTC. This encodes CSAPGVAGMYEQYF.

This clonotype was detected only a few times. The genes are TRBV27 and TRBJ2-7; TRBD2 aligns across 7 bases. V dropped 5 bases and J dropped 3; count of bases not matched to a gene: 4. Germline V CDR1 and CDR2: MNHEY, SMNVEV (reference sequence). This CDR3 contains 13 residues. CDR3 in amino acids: CASSLAVGYEQYV. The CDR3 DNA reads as TGTGCCAGCAGTCTAGCGGTTGGCTACGAGCAGTACGTC.

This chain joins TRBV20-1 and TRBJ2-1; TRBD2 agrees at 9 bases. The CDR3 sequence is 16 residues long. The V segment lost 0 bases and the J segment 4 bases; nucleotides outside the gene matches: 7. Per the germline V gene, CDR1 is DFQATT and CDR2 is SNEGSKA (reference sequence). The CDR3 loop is CSARDPASGEYNEQFF. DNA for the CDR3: TGCAGTGCTAGAGATCCGGCTAGCGGGGAGTACAATGAGCAGTTCTTC.

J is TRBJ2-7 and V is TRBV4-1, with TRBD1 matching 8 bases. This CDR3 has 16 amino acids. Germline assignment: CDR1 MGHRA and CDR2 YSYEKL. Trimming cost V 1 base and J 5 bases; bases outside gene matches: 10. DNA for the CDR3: TGCGCCAGCAGCCAAGGCCGGACAGGGACGTTCAACGAGCAGTACTTC. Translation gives CASSQGRTGTFNEQYF.

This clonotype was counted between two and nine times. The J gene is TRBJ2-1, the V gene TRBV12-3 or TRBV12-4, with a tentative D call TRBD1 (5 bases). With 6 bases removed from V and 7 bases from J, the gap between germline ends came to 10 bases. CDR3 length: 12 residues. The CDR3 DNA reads TGTGCCAGCAGCCCAGGGTCAAATGAGCAGTTCTTC. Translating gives CASSPGSNEQFF.

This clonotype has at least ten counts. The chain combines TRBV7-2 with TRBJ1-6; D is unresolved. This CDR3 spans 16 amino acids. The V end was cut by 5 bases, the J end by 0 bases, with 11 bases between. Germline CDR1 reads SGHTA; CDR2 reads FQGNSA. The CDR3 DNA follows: TGTGCCAGCAGCCTCCTGGACGGCTCCTATAATTCACCCCTCCACTTT. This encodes CASSLLDGSYNSPLHF.

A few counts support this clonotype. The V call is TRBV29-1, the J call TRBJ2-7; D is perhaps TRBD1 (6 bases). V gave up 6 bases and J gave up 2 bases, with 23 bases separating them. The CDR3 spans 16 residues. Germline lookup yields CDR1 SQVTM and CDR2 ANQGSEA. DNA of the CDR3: TGCAGCGTCGTCTCCCGGGACACCCACGGAGCCTACGAGCAGTACTTC. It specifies CSVVSRDTHGAYEQYF.

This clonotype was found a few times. CDR3 bases: TGTGCCAGCAGCCAAGTCCGGATCGACAAGAACACTGAAGCTTTCTTT. Translation: CASSQVRIDKNTEAFF. V gene TRBV14 combines with J gene TRBJ1-1; no clear D. Germline V CDR1 and CDR2: SGHDN, FVKESK. The CDR3 contains 16 residues. V lost 1 base and J lost 1, with 13 bases in between.

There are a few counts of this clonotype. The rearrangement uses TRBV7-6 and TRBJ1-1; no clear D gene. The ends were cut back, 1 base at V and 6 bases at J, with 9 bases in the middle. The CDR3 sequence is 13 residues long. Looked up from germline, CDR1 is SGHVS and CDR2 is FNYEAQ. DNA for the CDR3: TGTGCCAGCAGCTTAGAGGAGTCGTCTGAAGCTTTCTTT. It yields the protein CASSLEESSEAFF.

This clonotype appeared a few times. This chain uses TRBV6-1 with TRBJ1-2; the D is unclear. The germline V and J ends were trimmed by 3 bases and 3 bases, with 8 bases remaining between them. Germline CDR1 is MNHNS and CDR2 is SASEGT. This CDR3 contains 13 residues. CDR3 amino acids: CASSDEDYYGYTF. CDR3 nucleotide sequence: TGTGCCAGCAGTGACGAGGACTACTATGGCTACACCTTC.

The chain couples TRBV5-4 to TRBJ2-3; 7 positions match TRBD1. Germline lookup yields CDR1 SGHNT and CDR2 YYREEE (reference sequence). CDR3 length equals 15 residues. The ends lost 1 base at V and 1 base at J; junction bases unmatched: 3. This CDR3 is CASSLTDRGTDTQYF. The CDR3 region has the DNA TGTGCCAGCAGCTTGACCGACAGGGGCACAGATACGCAGTATTTT.

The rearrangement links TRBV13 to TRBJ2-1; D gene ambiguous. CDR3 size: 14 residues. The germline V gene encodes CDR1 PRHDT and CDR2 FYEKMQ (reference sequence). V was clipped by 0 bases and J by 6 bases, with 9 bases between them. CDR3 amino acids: CASSLGADPNEQFF. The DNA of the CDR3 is TGTGCCAGCAGCTTAGGGGCCGACCCCAATGAGCAGTTCTTC. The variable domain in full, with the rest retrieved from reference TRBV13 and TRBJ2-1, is AAGVIQSPRHLIKEKRETATLKCYPIPRHDTVYWYQQGPGQDPQFLISFYEKMQSDKGSIPDRFSAQQFSDYHSELNMSSLELGDSALYFCASSLGADPNEQFFGPGTRLTVL.

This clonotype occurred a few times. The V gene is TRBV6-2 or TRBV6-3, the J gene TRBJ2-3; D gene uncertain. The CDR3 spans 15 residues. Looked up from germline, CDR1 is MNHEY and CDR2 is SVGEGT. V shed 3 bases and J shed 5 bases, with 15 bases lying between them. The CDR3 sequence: CASSYLLRLGDTQYF. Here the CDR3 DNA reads TGTGCCAGCAGTTATCTACTGAGATTGGGAGATACGCAGTATTTT.

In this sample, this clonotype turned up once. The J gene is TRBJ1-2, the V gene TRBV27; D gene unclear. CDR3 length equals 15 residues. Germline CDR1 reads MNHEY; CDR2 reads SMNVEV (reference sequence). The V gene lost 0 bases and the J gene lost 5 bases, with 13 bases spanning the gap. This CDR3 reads CASSLSIRTPYGYTF. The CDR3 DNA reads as TGTGCCAGCAGTTTATCGATCAGAACCCCTTATGGCTACACCTTC.

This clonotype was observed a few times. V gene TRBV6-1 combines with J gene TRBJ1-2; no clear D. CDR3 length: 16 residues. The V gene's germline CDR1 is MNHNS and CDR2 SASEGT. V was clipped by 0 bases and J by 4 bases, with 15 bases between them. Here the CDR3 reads CASSEALHSGGYGYTF. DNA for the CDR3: TGTGCCAGCAGTGAAGCGCTTCACAGCGGAGGCTATGGCTACACCTTC.

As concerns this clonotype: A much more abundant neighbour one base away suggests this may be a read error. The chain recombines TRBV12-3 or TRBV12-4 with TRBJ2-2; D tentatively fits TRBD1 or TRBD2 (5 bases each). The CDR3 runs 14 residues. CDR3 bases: TGTGTCAGCAGAGGGACGGCCAACACCGGGGAGCTGTTTTTT. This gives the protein CVSRGTANTGELFF.

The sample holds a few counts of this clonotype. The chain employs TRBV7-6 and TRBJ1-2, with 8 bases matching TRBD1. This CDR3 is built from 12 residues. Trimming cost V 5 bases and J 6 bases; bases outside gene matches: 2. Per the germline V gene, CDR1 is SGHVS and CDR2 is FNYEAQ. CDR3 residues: CASSDRGDGYTF. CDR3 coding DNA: TGTGCCAGCAGCGACAGGGGTGATGGCTACACCTTC.

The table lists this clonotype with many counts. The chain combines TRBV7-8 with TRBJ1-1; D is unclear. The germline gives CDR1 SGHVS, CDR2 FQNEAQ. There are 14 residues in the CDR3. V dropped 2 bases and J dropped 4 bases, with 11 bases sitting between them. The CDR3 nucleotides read TGTGCCAGCAGCTTACGAACTAGGGCCACTGAAGCTTTCTTT. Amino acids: CASSLRTRATEAFF.

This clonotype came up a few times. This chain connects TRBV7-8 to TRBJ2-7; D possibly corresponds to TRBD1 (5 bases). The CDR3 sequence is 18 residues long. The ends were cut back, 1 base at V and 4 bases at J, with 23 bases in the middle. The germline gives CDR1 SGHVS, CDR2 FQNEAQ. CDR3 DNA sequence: TGTGCCAGCAGCTTAGATGGTCCTACGGCAGGGTTGGGGTACGAGCAGTACTTC. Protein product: CASSLDGPTAGLGYEQYF.

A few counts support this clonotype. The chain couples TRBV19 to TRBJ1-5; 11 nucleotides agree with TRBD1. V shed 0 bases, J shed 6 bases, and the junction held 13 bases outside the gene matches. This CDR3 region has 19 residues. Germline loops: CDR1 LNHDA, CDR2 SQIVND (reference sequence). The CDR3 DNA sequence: TGTGCCAGTAGTATAGACCCCGGGACAGGGGGTAGGTTATTTCAGCCCCAGCATTTT. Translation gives CASSIDPGTGGRLFQPQHF.

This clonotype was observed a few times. Here the CDR3 DNA reads TGCGCCAGCAGCCAAGTTCAGGGCCCTCCCTCCTACGAGCAGTACTTC. It yields the protein CASSQVQGPPSYEQYF. The chain uses TRBV4-1 and TRBJ2-7, with a possible D match to TRBD1 (5 bases). Germline V gives CDR1 MGHRA, CDR2 YSYEKL. The CDR3 sequence is 16 residues long. The V and J ends lost 1 base and 0 bases respectively, with 13 bases between them.